This T cell receptor beta chain was recovered during a study of shared clonotypes between healthy human individuals. Repertoires were generated with immunoSEQ multiplex PCR, while TCRdb's copy carries only in-frame clones and drops some. The data hold millions of clones, with just under 95% observed a single time. Findings of the study overall: The rarefaction results pointed to incomplete sorted-subset sequencing despite large depth.

Terminally differentiated effector memory CD45RA+ cells were left out of the naive CD8 fraction, which was CD45RO-negative and positively selected for CCR7. Remarks on this clone: Its matching antigen is unknown.

This CDR3 region has 15 residues. V was pared by 6 bases and J by 4 bases, with 17 bases between. Germline V lookup: CDR1 SGHNT, CDR2 YYREEE (reference sequence). Sequenced: naive CD8+ T cells sorted from blood. V gene TRBV5-4 combines with J gene TRBJ2-1; TRBD1 is a possible D gene (5 bases). This receptor was identified in a young man in good health. The CDR3 protein is CASNERGANYNEQFF. The CDR3 coding sequence is TGTGCCAGCAACGAGCGTGGGGCAAATTACAATGAGCAGTTCTTC.